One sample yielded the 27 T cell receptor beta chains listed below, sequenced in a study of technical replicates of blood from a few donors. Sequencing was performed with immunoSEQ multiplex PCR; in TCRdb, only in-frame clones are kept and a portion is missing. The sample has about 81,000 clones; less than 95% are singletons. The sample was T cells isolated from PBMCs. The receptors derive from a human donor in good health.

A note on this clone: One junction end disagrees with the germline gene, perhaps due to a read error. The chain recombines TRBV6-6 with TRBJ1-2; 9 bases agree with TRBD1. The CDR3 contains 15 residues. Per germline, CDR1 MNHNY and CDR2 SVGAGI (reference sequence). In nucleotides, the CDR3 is TGTGCCAGCAGTGACTCGACAGGGGGTAACTATGGCTACACCTTC. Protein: CASSDSTGGNYGYTF.

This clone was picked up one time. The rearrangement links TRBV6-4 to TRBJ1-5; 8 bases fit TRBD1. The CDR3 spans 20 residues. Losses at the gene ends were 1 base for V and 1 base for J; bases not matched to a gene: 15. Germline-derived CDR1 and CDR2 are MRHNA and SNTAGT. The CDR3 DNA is TGTGCCAGCAGTGACTACGGGATCGCCAGGGGGCAGTGGAGCAATCAGCCCCAGCATTTT. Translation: CASSDYGIARGQWSNQPQHF.

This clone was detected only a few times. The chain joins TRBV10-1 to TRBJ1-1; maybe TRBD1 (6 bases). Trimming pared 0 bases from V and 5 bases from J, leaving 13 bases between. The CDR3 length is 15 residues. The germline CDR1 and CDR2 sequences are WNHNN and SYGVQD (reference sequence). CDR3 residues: CASSESTGWRTEAFF. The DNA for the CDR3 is TGCGCCAGCAGTGAGTCGACAGGCTGGAGGACTGAAGCTTTCTTT.

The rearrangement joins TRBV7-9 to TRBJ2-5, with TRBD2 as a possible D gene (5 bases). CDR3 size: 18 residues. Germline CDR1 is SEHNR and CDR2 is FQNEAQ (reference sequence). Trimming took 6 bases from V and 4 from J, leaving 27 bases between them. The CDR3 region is CASRTREIWTASGETQYF. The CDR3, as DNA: TGTGCCAGCAGGACCCGTGAGATCTGGACTGCCTCGGGAGAGACCCAGTACTTC.

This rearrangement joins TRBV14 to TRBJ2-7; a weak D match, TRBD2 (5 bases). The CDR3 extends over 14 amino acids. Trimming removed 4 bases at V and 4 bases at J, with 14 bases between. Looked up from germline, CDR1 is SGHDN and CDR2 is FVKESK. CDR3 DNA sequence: TGTGCCAGCAGCCCCCCGGGAAGGAATTACGAGCAGTACTTC. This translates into CASSPPGRNYEQYF.

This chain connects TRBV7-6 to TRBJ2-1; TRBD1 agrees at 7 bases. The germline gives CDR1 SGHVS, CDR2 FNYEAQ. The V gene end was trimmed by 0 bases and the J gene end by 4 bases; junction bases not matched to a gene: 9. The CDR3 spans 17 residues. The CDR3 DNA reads TGTGCCAGCAGCTTAGCATCTTGGACAGGTGGTTACAATGAGCAGTTCTTC. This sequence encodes CASSLASWTGGYNEQFF.

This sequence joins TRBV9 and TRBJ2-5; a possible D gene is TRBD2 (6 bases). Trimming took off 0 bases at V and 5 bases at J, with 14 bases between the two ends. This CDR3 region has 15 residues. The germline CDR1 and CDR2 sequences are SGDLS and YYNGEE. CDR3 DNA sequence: TGTGCCAGCAGCGTAGCATTAGGACTACGGGAGACCCAGTACTTC. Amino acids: CASSVALGLRETQYF. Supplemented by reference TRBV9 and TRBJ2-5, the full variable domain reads DSGVTQTPKHLITATGQRVTLRCSPRSGDLSVYWYQQSLDQGLQFLIQYYNGEERAKGNILERFSAQQFPDLHSELNLSSLELGDSALYFCASSVALGLRETQYFGPGTRLLVL.

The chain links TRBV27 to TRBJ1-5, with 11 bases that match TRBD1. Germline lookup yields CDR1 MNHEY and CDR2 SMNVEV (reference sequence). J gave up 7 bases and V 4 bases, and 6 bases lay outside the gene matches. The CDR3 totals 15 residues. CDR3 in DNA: TGTGCCAGCAGTTCGGGACAGGGGGACTGGCAGCCCCAGCATTTT. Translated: CASSSGQGDWQPQHF.

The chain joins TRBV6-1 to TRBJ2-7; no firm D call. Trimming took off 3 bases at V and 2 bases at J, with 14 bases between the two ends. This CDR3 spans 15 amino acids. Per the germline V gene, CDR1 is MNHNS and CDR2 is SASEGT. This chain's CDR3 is CASSDAPGLPYEQYF. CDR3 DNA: TGTGCCAGCAGTGATGCGCCCGGTCTTCCCTACGAGCAGTACTTC.

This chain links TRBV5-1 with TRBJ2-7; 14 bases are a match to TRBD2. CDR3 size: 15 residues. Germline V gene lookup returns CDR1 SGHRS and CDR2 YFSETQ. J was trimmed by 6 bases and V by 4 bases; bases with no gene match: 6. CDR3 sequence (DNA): TGCGCCAGCAGCGCCGGACTAGCGGGGGGTGCCGAGCAGTACTTC. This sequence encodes CASSAGLAGGAEQYF.

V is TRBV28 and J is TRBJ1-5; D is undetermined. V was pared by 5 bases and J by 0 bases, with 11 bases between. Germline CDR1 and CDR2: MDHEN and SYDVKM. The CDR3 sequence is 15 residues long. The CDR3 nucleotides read TGTGCCAGCAGTCCGCCGGGGAGTAGCAATCAGCCCCAGCATTTT. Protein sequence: CASSPPGSSNQPQHF.

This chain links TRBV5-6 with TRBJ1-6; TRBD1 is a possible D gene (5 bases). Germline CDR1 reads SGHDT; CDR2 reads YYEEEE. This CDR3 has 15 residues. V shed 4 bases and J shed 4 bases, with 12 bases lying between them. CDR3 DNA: TGTGCCAGCAGCGTCGATGGGGGGTATAATTCACCCCTCCACTTT. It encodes CASSVDGGYNSPLHF.

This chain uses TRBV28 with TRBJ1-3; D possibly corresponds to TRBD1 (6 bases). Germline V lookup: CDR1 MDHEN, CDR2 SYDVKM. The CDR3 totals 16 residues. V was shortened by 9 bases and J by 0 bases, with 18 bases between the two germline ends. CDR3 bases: TGTGCCAGTTGGACAGCCTCTAGACCCTCTGGAAACACCATATATTTT. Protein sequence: CASWTASRPSGNTIYF. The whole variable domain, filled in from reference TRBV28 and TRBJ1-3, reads DVKVTQSSRYLVKRTGEKVFLECVQDMDHENMFWYRQDPGLGLRLIYFSYDVKMKEKGDIPEGYSVSREKKERFSLILESASTNQTSMYLCASWTASRPSGNTIYFGEGSWLTVV.

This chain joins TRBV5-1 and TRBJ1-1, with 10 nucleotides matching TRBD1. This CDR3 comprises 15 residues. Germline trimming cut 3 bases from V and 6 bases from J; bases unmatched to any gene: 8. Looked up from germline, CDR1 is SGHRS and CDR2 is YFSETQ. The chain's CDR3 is CASSSGQGGGAEAFF. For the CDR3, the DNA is TGCGCCAGCAGCTCCGGACAGGGGGGGGGAGCTGAAGCTTTCTTT.

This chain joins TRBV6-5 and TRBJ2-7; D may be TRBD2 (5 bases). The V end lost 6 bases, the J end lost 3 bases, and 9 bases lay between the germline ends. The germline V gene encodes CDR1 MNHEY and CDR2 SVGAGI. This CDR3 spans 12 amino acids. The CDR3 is CASRSGGYEQYF. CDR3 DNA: TGTGCCAGCAGGTCTGGAGGCTACGAGCAGTACTTC.

In nucleotides, the CDR3 is TGTGCCAGCAGTTACGTCAGGGGTTCGAACCAAGAGACCCAGTACTTC. This translates into CASSYVRGSNQETQYF. The genes are TRBV6-5 and TRBJ2-5; possible D gene TRBD1, 6 bases. The ends were cut back, 2 bases at V and 0 bases at J, with 13 bases in the middle. Germline values: CDR1 MNHEY, CDR2 SVGAGI. The CDR3 extends over 16 amino acids.

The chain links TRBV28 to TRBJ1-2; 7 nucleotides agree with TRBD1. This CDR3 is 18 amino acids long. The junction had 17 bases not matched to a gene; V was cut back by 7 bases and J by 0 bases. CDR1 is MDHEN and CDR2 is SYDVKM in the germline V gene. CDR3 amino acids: CASTLSAGTADSNYGYTF. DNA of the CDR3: TGTGCCAGCACCCTTTCCGCGGGGACAGCTGACTCTAACTATGGCTACACCTTC.

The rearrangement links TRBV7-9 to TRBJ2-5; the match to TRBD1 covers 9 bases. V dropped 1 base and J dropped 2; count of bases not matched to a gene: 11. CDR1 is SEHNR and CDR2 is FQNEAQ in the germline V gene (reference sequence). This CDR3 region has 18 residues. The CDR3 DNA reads TGTGCCAGCAGCTTAGGGCCCGGGACAGGGCAAATTCAAGAGACCCAGTACTTC. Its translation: CASSLGPGTGQIQETQYF.

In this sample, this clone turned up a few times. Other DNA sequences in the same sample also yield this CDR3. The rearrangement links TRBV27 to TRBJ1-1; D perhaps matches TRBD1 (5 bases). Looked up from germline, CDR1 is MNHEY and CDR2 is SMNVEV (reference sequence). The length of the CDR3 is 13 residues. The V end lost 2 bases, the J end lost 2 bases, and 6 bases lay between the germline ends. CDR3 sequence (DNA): TGTGCCAGCAGTTTACAGGGAAACACTGAAGCTTTCTTT. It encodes CASSLQGNTEAFF.

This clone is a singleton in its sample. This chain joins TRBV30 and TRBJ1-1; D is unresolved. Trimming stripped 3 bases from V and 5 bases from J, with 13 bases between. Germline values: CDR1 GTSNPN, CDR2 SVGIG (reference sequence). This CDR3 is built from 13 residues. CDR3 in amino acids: CAWRRAVGTEAFF. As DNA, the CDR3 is TGTGCCTGGAGGAGGGCCGTGGGGACTGAAGCTTTCTTT.

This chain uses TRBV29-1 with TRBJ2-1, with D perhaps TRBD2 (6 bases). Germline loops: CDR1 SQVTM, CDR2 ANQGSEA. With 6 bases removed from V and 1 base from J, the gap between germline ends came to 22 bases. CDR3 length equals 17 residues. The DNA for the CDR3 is TGCAGCGTCCGAAGGATCGGGGGTCCTGGGTCCTACAATGAGCAGTTCTTC. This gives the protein CSVRRIGGPGSYNEQFF.

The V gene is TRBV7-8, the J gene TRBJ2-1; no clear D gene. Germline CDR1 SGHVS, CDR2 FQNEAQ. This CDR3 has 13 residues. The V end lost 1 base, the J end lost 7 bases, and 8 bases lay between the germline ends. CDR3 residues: CASSLGRWNEQFF. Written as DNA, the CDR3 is TGTGCCAGCAGCTTAGGCAGGTGGAATGAGCAGTTCTTC.

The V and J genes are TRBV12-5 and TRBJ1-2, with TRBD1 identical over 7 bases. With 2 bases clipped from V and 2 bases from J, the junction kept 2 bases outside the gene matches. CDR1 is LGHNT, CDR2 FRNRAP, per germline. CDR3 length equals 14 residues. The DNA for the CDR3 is TGTGCTAGTGGTTTGATGACAGGGAACTATGGCTACACCTTC. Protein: CASGLMTGNYGYTF.

CDR3 DNA: TGTGCCAGCAGCGTAACACAATGGACTAGCGGGAGTACCGCAGATACGCAGTATTTT. This codes for CASSVTQWTSGSTADTQYF. The rearrangement links TRBV9 to TRBJ2-3; 13 bases line up with TRBD2. V gave up 1 base and J gave up 4 bases; unmatched junction bases: 12. Germline V gene lookup returns CDR1 SGDLS and CDR2 YYNGEE. The CDR3 spans 19 residues. The whole variable domain, remainder taken from reference TRBV9 and TRBJ2-3, is DSGVTQTPKHLITATGQRVTLRCSPRSGDLSVYWYQQSLDQGLQFLIQYYNGEERAKGNILERFSAQQFPDLHSELNLSSLELGDSALYFCASSVTQWTSGSTADTQYFGPGTRLTVL.

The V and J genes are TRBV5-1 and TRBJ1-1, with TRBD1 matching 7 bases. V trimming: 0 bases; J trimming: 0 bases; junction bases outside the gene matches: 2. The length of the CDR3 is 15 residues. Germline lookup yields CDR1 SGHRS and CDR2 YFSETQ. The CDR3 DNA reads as TGCGCCAGCAGCTTGGCGCAGGGGGTGAACACTGAAGCTTTCTTT. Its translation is CASSLAQGVNTEAFF. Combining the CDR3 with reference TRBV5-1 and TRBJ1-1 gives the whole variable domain KAGVTQTPRYLIKTRGQQVTLSCSPISGHRSVSWYQQTPGQGLQFLFEYFSETQRNKGNFPGRFSGRQFSNSRSEMNVSTLELGDSALYLCASSLAQGVNTEAFFGQGTRLTVV.

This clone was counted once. DNA of the CDR3: TGTGCCAGCAGTTACGGGGCAGGCTACACCTTC. It translates to CASSYGAGYTF. This chain joins TRBV6-5 and TRBJ1-2; a possible D gene is TRBD1 (5 bases). Trimming took 2 bases from V and 8 from J, leaving 6 bases between them. Germline loops: CDR1 MNHEY, CDR2 SVGAGI. The CDR3 is 11 amino acids.

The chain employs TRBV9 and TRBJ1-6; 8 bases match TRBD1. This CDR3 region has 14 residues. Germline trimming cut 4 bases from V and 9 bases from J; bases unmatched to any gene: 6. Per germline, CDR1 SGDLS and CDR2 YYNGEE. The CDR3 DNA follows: TGTGCCAGCAGCTTTGGACAGGGAGGTTCACCCCTCCACTTT. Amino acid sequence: CASSFGQGGSPLHF.